These 32 T cell receptor beta chains came from one sample sequenced in a study of T cells in Graves' hyperthyroidism and ophthalmopathy. Amplification targeted TCR beta CDR3 regions from RNA transcripts. During a first-round RT-PCR of the TCR CDR3, the HTBI primer set was used. One entry per CDR3 protein results from TCRdb running MiXCR on the multiplex PCR reads. The table records 700,000 to 850,000 distinct CDR3 sequences, around 40% of them present only once. Sequences were obtained from blood. Every receptor here comes from a woman aged 40 to 50 with Graves' hyperthyroidism.

The rearrangement links TRBV9 to TRBJ2-3; D assignment may be TRBD1 or TRBD2 (5 bases each). Per the germline V gene, CDR1 is SGDLS and CDR2 is YYNGEE. The V gene lost 4 bases and the J gene lost 2 bases, with 17 bases spanning the gap. This CDR3 contains 16 residues. CDR3 DNA sequence: TGTGCCAGCAGCCTCCGAGGGGCGACCTACACAGATACGCAGTATTTT. This encodes CASSLRGATYTDTQYF.

Worth noting for this clonotype: Given a much more abundant clone one base away, this may be a read error. CDR3 amino acids: CASNLEKFTEAFF. DNA of the CDR3: TGTGCCAGCAATCTCGAGAAGTTCACTGAAGCTTTCTTT. The rearrangement uses TRBV12-3 or TRBV12-4 and TRBJ1-1; D is unclear. V lost 7 bases, J lost 4 bases, and 13 bases lay in between. The CDR3 runs 13 residues.

In the case of this clonotype: Mismatch with germline at one junction end may stem from a read error. The rearrangement uses TRBV10-3 and TRBJ2-7; D may be TRBD1 (6 bases). This CDR3 has 16 amino acids. From germline, CDR1 is ENHRY and CDR2 SYGVKD. The CDR3 DNA is TGTGCCAGCAGTCCAAACGTGGGACACTGGACCTACGAGCAGTACTTC. Protein: CASSPNVGHWTYEQYF.

This clonotype was found many times. This chain joins TRBV29-1 and TRBJ1-5; weak D call: TRBD1 (5 bases). Trimming removed 6 bases from V and 5 bases from J, with 11 bases in between. CDR3 length: 12 residues. From germline, CDR1 is SQVTM and CDR2 ANQGSEA. Written as DNA, the CDR3 is TGCAGCGTAGGGCAGGGTTATCAGCCCCAGCATTTT. Protein: CSVGQGYQPQHF.

This clonotype was counted only a few times. The chain links TRBV11-2 to TRBJ2-6, with D perhaps TRBD1 (6 bases). V lost 2 bases and J 1 base, leaving 18 bases between the germline ends. The CDR3 has 19 amino acids. Germline V gene lookup returns CDR1 SGHAT and CDR2 FQNNGV. CDR3 bases: TGTGCCAGCAGCTTAAATACAGGGTTGATATTTTCTGGGGCCAACGTCCTGACTTTC. Its protein product is CASSLNTGLIFSGANVLTF.

This chain joins TRBV5-1 and TRBJ1-1, with D unresolved. There are 15 residues in the CDR3. Germline lookup yields CDR1 SGHRS and CDR2 YFSETQ. Deletions cut 4 bases from V and 0 bases from J, with 13 bases between. In nucleotides, the CDR3 is TGCGCCAGCAGCATTTCAGGACCCATGAACACTGAAGCTTTCTTT. This sequence encodes CASSISGPMNTEAFF.

This clonotype was detected ten times or more. V is TRBV12-3 or TRBV12-4 and J is TRBJ2-7; a possible D gene is TRBD2 (5 bases). The germline V and J ends were trimmed by 6 bases and 0 bases, with 9 bases remaining between them. The CDR3 consists of 13 residues. CDR3 coding DNA: TGTGCCAGCAGCCGCCGGGGCTCCTACGAGCAGTACTTC. Its translation is CASSRRGSYEQYF.

Remarks on this clonotype: One end of the junction does not line up with germline, which may come from a read error. This chain's CDR3 is CAISRDAGAGNTTYF. In DNA form, the CDR3 reads TGTGCCATCAGCAGAGACGCAGGCGCTGGAAACACCACATATTTT. This sequence joins TRBV15 and TRBJ1-3; no clear D gene. This CDR3 has 15 amino acids. From germline, CDR1 is LNHNV and CDR2 YYDKDF (reference sequence).

This chain uses TRBV5-1 with TRBJ2-7, with no clear D. CDR3 length: 15 amino acids. Germline CDR1 is SGHRS and CDR2 is YFSETQ. Trimming removed 4 bases at V and 2 bases at J, with 16 bases between. The CDR3 DNA reads TGCGCCAGCAGCCAACGGTTAGGGAATCCCTACGAGCAGTACTTC. As protein: CASSQRLGNPYEQYF. Using reference TRBV5-1 and TRBJ2-7 for the parts outside the CDR3, the full variable domain is KAGVTQTPRYLIKTRGQQVTLSCSPISGHRSVSWYQQTPGQGLQFLFEYFSETQRNKGNFPGRFSGRQFSNSRSEMNVSTLELGDSALYLCASSQRLGNPYEQYFGPGTRLTVT.

This clonotype was detected only a few times. The chain has TRBV14 and TRBJ1-5, with D possibly TRBD1 on 6 matching bases. Deletions cut 6 bases from V and 2 bases from J, with 14 bases between. The CDR3 has 15 residues. Germline V gene sequence: CDR1 SGHDN, CDR2 FVKESK. CDR3 residues: CASRDGQTGNQPQHF. DNA of the CDR3: TGTGCCAGCAGGGACGGACAGACAGGCAATCAGCCCCAGCATTTT.

The sample holds many counts of this clonotype. This chain uses TRBV10-3 with TRBJ1-1; 10 nucleotides line up with TRBD1. CDR1 is ENHRY, CDR2 SYGVKD, per germline. V lost 8 bases, J lost 5 bases, and 2 bases stayed unmatched. The CDR3 is made up of 12 amino acids. CDR3 amino acids: CAIGQGETEAFF. The CDR3 region has the DNA TGTGCCATCGGACAGGGGGAGACTGAAGCTTTCTTT.

The chain carries TRBV5-1 and TRBJ2-5; a possible D gene is TRBD2 (5 bases). This CDR3 region has 15 residues. Germline V gene data show CDR1 as SGHRS and CDR2 as YFSETQ. Between the trimmed V and J ends, which lost 0 bases and 5 bases, there was a span of 14 bases. CDR3 residues: CASSLDGLPDETQYF. In DNA, the CDR3 is TGCGCCAGCAGCTTGGACGGACTTCCCGACGAGACCCAGTACTTC.

V usage is TRBV6-6 and J usage is TRBJ1-1, with 10 nucleotides matching TRBD1. This CDR3 has 15 amino acids. Germline V gene sequence: CDR1 MNHNY, CDR2 SVGAGI (reference sequence). Trimming cost V 6 bases and J 4 bases; bases outside gene matches: 8. The CDR3: CASSLLGQGGTEAFF. The CDR3 DNA follows: TGTGCCAGCAGCCTCCTTGGACAGGGGGGCACTGAAGCTTTCTTT.

The chain carries TRBV6-1 and TRBJ2-5; D possibly corresponds to TRBD1 (5 bases). The CDR3 spans 12 residues. Trimming pared 6 bases from V and 5 bases from J, leaving 10 bases between. Germline assignment: CDR1 MNHNS and CDR2 SASEGT. The CDR3 DNA reads as TGTGCCAGCAGGTCATCAGGGGAGACCCAGTACTTC. Encoded protein: CASRSSGETQYF.

This clonotype was recorded at least ten times. The chain uses TRBV12-3 or TRBV12-4 and TRBJ1-1; D is uncertain. The length of the CDR3 is 14 residues. The V and J ends lost 7 bases and 1 base respectively, with 13 bases between them. DNA of the CDR3: TGTGCCAGCACTCCCAGCTACCGGAACACTGAAGCTTTCTTT. Translation gives CASTPSYRNTEAFF.

This clonotype was seen a handful of times. The genes are TRBV4-1 and TRBJ1-1; D is possibly TRBD1 (5 bases). Between the trimmed V and J ends, which lost 4 bases and 1 base, there was a span of 10 bases. The CDR3 has 14 amino acids. CDR1 MGHRA and CDR2 YSYEKL come from the germline V gene. The DNA of the CDR3 is TGCGCCAGCAGCCGATTCACAGGGAACACTGAAGCTTTCTTT. This encodes CASSRFTGNTEAFF.

This clonotype was seen a few times. V and J are TRBV11-2 and TRBJ2-6; TRBD1 aligns across 8 bases. Germline loops: CDR1 SGHAT, CDR2 FQNNGV. This CDR3 contains 16 residues. J was trimmed by 2 bases and V by 6 bases; bases with no gene match: 6. The CDR3 protein is CASSLDRAPGANVLTF. As DNA, the CDR3 is TGTGCCAGCAGTTTGGACAGGGCCCCTGGGGCCAACGTCCTGACTTTC.

Comments on this clonotype: Germline is not matched at one junction end, which may reflect a read error. The chain uses TRBV10-3 and TRBJ1-6; 8 positions match TRBD1. The CDR3 is made up of 14 amino acids. The germline V gene has CDR1 ENHRY and CDR2 SYGVKD. CDR3 in DNA: TGTGCCAGCAGTGAAGGGGAAAGCACAGGGGGGCCCCACTTT. As protein: CASSEGESTGGPHF.

This sequence joins TRBV7-9 and TRBJ2-7; 9 nucleotides agree with TRBD1. Germline V gene lookup returns CDR1 SEHNR and CDR2 FQNEAQ (reference sequence). This CDR3 has 16 amino acids. V shed 4 bases and J 6 bases; nucleotides not matched to a gene: 13. CDR3 in DNA: TGTGCCAGCAGCTCCACGGCTTGGGACAGGGATCCCGAGCAGTACTTC. It specifies CASSSTAWDRDPEQYF. The entire variable domain, with the rest obtained from reference TRBV7-9 and TRBJ2-7, is as follows: DTGVSQNPRHKITKRGQNVTFRCDPISEHNRLYWYRQTLGQGPEFLTYFQNEAQLEKSRLLSDRFSAERPKGSFSTLEIQRTEQGDSAMYLCASSSTAWDRDPEQYFGPGTRLTVT.

The V and J genes are TRBV2 and TRBJ2-3; D gene unclear. The germline V gene has CDR1 SNHLY and CDR2 FYNNEI. Trimming took 6 bases from V and 6 from J, leaving 13 bases between them. CDR3 length: 13 amino acids. This CDR3 reads CASSPRLGDTQYF. Written as DNA, the CDR3 is TGTGCCAGCAGCCCGAGACTCGGTGATACGCAGTATTTT.

The CDR3 loop is CASSLEGGLTSGELFF. In DNA form, the CDR3 reads TGTGCCAGCAGCTTAGAAGGTGGGCTAACGAGCGGGGAGCTGTTTTTT. J is TRBJ2-2 and V is TRBV7-2; D ambiguous. V was pared by 1 base and J by 7 bases, with 16 bases between. Germline values: CDR1 SGHTA, CDR2 FQGNSA. The CDR3 extends over 16 amino acids.

The V and J genes are TRBV6-1 and TRBJ2-7, with D tentatively TRBD1 (6 bases). The length of the CDR3 is 15 residues. Per the germline V gene, CDR1 is MNHNS and CDR2 is SASEGT. V lost 5 bases and J lost 6, with 20 bases in between. The CDR3, as DNA: TGTGCCAGCAGTCCCCCCGGGACACAGACGTCCGAGCAGTACTTC. Translation: CASSPPGTQTSEQYF.

In its sample, this clonotype was seen many times. This may come from a read error, since a much larger clone is one base off. The chain combines TRBV5-5 with TRBJ1-3; D gene uncertain. The CDR3 is made up of 12 amino acids. Germline lookup yields CDR1 SGHKS and CDR2 YYEKEE (reference sequence). V lost 1 base, J lost 4 bases, and 3 bases lay in between. The CDR3 DNA reads as TGTGCCAGCAGCTTGTACGGAAACACCATATATTTT. Residues: CASSLYGNTIYF.

This clonotype was seen more than once but under ten times. The CDR3 loop reads CASSQWGQPQHF. CDR3 bases: TGTGCCAGCAGCCAATGGGGTCAGCCCCAGCATTTT. The chain recombines TRBV3-1 with TRBJ1-5; no reliable D call. The CDR3 runs to 12 residues. Germline V gene lookup returns CDR1 LGHDT and CDR2 YNNKEL (reference sequence). V lost 2 bases, J lost 6 bases, and 5 bases lay in between.

There are many counts of this clonotype. The genes are TRBV29-1 and TRBJ1-1; 9 bases map to TRBD1. The V gene end was trimmed by 6 bases and the J gene end by 4 bases; junction bases not matched to a gene: 6. The CDR3 has 13 amino acids. Germline V CDR1 and CDR2: SQVTM, ANQGSEA. The CDR3 region has the DNA TGCAGCGTCCCGGGACAGGGAACCACTGAAGCTTTCTTT. This gives the protein CSVPGQGTTEAFF. Full variable domain (missing parts from reference TRBV29-1 and TRBJ1-1): SAVISQKPSRDICQRGTSLTIQCQVDSQVTMMFWYRQQPGQSLTLIATANQGSEATYESGFVIDKFPISRPNLTFSTLTVSNMSPEDSSIYLCSVPGQGTTEAFFGQGTRLTVV.

The chain recombines TRBV20-1 with TRBJ2-1, with 7 bases that match TRBD2. The germline V gene has CDR1 DFQATT and CDR2 SNEGSKA (reference sequence). The ends lost 8 bases at V and 10 bases at J; junction bases unmatched: 11. The CDR3 has 12 amino acids. In nucleotides, the CDR3 is TGCAGTACAAGTACTAGCGTTGGCGAGCAGTTCTTC. It translates to CSTSTSVGEQFF.

In its sample, this clonotype was seen a few times. The J gene is TRBJ1-3, the V gene TRBV6-5; D possibly corresponds to TRBD1 (6 bases). V shed 3 bases and J shed 2 bases, with 11 bases lying between them. Germline CDR1 and CDR2: MNHEY and SVGAGI. The CDR3 consists of 15 residues. CDR3 region: CASSYLPGAGNTIYF. The CDR3 DNA reads TGTGCCAGCAGTTATCTGCCAGGGGCTGGAAACACCATATATTTT.

CDR3 bases: TGTGCCAGCAGCGACCGGGACAGCTACTATGGCTACACCTTC. Translated, it gives CASSDRDSYYGYTF. This chain uses TRBV3-1 with TRBJ1-2, with 7 bases fitting TRBD1. Germline loops: CDR1 LGHDT, CDR2 YNNKEL (reference sequence). This CDR3 region has 14 residues. The J segment lost 3 bases and the V segment lost 5 bases, leaving 6 bases of the junction unmatched.

V is TRBV6-4 and J is TRBJ1-6; TRBD1 matches 7 bases. Germline CDR1 is MRHNA and CDR2 is SNTAGT. With 6 bases clipped from V and 5 bases from J, the junction kept 7 bases outside the gene matches. The CDR3 extends over 15 amino acids. CDR3 bases: TGTGCCAGCAGCAACCCGACAGGGAATAATTCACCCCTCCACTTT. This encodes CASSNPTGNNSPLHF.

This clonotype came up many times. V is TRBV7-9 and J is TRBJ2-5; 7 nucleotides line up with TRBD2. Germline assignment: CDR1 SEHNR and CDR2 FQNEAQ (reference sequence). There are 15 residues in the CDR3. The junction had 5 bases not matched to a gene; V was cut back by 2 bases and J by 2 bases. CDR3 sequence (DNA): TGTGCCAGCAGCTTAAAGCTAGCGGAACAAGAGACCCAGTACTTC. Its protein product is CASSLKLAEQETQYF.

At least ten counts were recorded for this clonotype. The rearrangement joins TRBV20-1 to TRBJ1-5; possibly TRBD1 for D (6 bases). The CDR3 has 15 residues. CDR1 is DFQATT and CDR2 is SNEGSKA in the germline V gene (reference sequence). The germline V and J ends were trimmed by 2 bases and 2 bases, with 13 bases remaining between them. CDR3 region: CSARLGGDGNQPQHF. CDR3 DNA: TGCAGTGCTAGACTAGGGGGAGACGGCAATCAGCCCCAGCATTTT.

This chain links TRBV7-9 with TRBJ1-2; tentatively, D is TRBD1 (5 bases). CDR1 is SEHNR and CDR2 is FQNEAQ in the germline V gene (reference sequence). The CDR3 contains 15 residues. V was shortened by 5 bases and J by 5 bases, with 18 bases between the two germline ends. The CDR3 sequence is CASSGNSGPIYGYTF. CDR3 DNA sequence: TGTGCCAGCAGCGGAAACTCAGGGCCGATATATGGCTACACCTTC.